Below are 17 T cell receptor beta chains sequenced from a single sample in a study of OX40 agonist ivuxolimab in advanced cancers. Some clones are missing from TCRdb's copy, which holds only in-frame ones; the method was immunoSEQ multiplex PCR. The sample shows roughly 13,000 clones, roughly 80% of them seen only once. The sample in question was CD4+ or CD8+ T cells sorted from blood, obtained in a trial of the OX40 agonist ivuxolimab. These receptors were obtained from an adult with an advanced solid tumor such as melanoma, head and neck, liver or kidney cancer.

In this sample, this clone turned up once. The V gene is TRBV7-9, the J gene TRBJ2-7; TRBD2 aligns across 13 bases. Germline V gene lookup returns CDR1 SEHNR and CDR2 FQNEAQ (reference sequence). This CDR3 spans 16 amino acids. V trimming: 1 base; J trimming: 5 bases; junction bases outside the gene matches: 5. The CDR3 bases are TGTGCCAGCAGCTTAGGGACTAGCGGGAGTCTGGACGAGCAGTACTTC. Amino acid sequence: CASSLGTSGSLDEQYF.

V gene TRBV5-1 combines with J gene TRBJ2-3, with 7 nucleotides matching TRBD2. The CDR3 is 15 residues long. The germline gives CDR1 SGHRS, CDR2 YFSETQ. Trimming cost V 0 bases and J 5 bases; bases outside gene matches: 6. The CDR3 loop is CASSLDPGGEDTQYF. The DNA for the CDR3 is TGCGCCAGCAGCTTGGATCCGGGAGGAGAAGATACGCAGTATTTT.

This clone appeared a few times. Distinct nucleotide sequences in the sample also encode this CDR3. The CDR3 bases are TGCAGCGTTGAGGGAGGGGGTCGTACCGGGGAGCTGTTTTTT. This gives the protein CSVEGGGRTGELFF. The chain joins TRBV29-1 to TRBJ2-2; weak D call: TRBD2 (7 bases). This CDR3 is 14 amino acids long. The V and J ends lost 3 bases and 5 bases respectively, with 13 bases between them. Per the germline V gene, CDR1 is SQVTM and CDR2 is ANQGSEA.

The chain carries TRBV10-2 and TRBJ2-7; the D gene is possibly TRBD1 (6 bases). Looked up from germline, CDR1 is WSHSY and CDR2 is SAAADI. CDR3 length: 15 residues. The V end was cut by 5 bases, the J end by 3 bases, with 17 bases between. The CDR3 DNA is TGCGCCAGCAGTATCATCCTCGGACAGTACTACGAGCAGTACTTC. Its protein product is CASSIILGQYYEQYF.

This chain links TRBV27 with TRBJ1-2; 7 bases align to TRBD1. Germline V CDR1 and CDR2: MNHEY, SMNVEV (reference sequence). The CDR3 has 14 amino acids. The V and J ends lost 5 bases and 14 bases, in that order; junction bases with no gene match: 17. CDR3 bases: TGTGCCAGCAGTCTCGGGACAGCCTCGAGTCTGAGGACCTTC. This translates into CASSLGTASSLRTF.

The chain couples TRBV6-1 to TRBJ2-1; 11 nucleotides match TRBD1. Trimming cost V 6 bases and J 3 bases; bases outside gene matches: 4. CDR3 size: 15 residues. Looked up from germline, CDR1 is MNHNS and CDR2 is SASEGT. CDR3 region: CASSSGTGGYNEQFF. The DNA for the CDR3 is TGTGCCAGCAGCTCCGGGACAGGGGGCTACAATGAGCAGTTCTTC.

The chain carries TRBV7-9 and TRBJ2-7; 8 bases are shared with TRBD1. The CDR3 consists of 16 residues. J was trimmed by 1 base and V by 2 bases; bases with no gene match: 7. Germline V CDR1 and CDR2: SEHNR, FQNEAQ (reference sequence). DNA of the CDR3: TGTGCCAGCAGCTTAAGGTCCAGACAGGGGTCCTACGAGCAGTACTTC. It yields the protein CASSLRSRQGSYEQYF.

The rearrangement joins TRBV25-1 to TRBJ1-1; a weak D match, TRBD1 (5 bases). Trimming shortened V by 5 bases and J by 1 base, and 8 bases separated the two germline ends. CDR1 and CDR2 (germline): MGHDK, SYGVNS. CDR3 size: 13 residues. The CDR3 DNA is TGTGCCAGCAGTTCGCAGGGGAACACTGAAGCTTTCTTT. Translated: CASSSQGNTEAFF.

This clone was detected only once. V is TRBV9 and J is TRBJ2-1; D is undetermined. This CDR3 comprises 14 residues. Germline CDR1 reads SGDLS; CDR2 reads YYNGEE. Trimming took off 0 bases at V and 4 bases at J, with 8 bases between the two ends. The CDR3 DNA follows: TGTGCCAGCAGCGTAGCCCTCCCATACAATGAGCAGTTCTTC. It codes for CASSVALPYNEQFF.

V and J are TRBV4-1 and TRBJ1-5, with TRBD1 matching 9 bases. Trimming removed 6 bases from V and 6 bases from J; junction bases left unmatched: 6. The germline CDR1 and CDR2 sequences are MGHRA and YSYEKL. There are 14 residues in the CDR3. The CDR3 DNA follows: TGCGCCAGCAGATCCGGGACAGGGAGTCAGCCCCAGCATTTT. Encoded protein: CASRSGTGSQPQHF.

The chain is built from TRBV2 and TRBJ2-7, with 9 bases identical to TRBD2. J lost 4 bases, V lost 2 bases, and 3 bases had no gene match. The germline V gene has CDR1 SNHLY and CDR2 FYNNEI. The CDR3 consists of 14 residues. The CDR3 is CASSERAGGYEQYF. The CDR3 bases are TGTGCCAGCAGTGAACGGGCGGGAGGGTACGAGCAGTACTTC. Based on the CDR3 plus reference TRBV2 and TRBJ2-7, the full variable domain is EPEVTQTPSHQVTQMGQEVILRCVPISNHLYFYWYRQILGQKVEFLVSFYNNEISEKSEIFDDQFSVERPDGSNFTLKIRSTKLEDSAMYFCASSERAGGYEQYFGPGTRLTVT.

This clone was recorded a few times. This chain links TRBV7-3 with TRBJ2-5, with 12 bases aligning to TRBD2. J gave up 4 bases and V 4 bases, and 1 base lay outside the gene matches. The CDR3 spans 14 residues. CDR1 SGHTA and CDR2 FQGTGA come from the germline V gene. The chain's CDR3 is CASSSGLAGETQYF. As DNA, the CDR3 is TGTGCCAGCAGCTCGGGACTAGCGGGAGAGACCCAGTACTTC. The entire variable domain, with the rest obtained from reference TRBV7-3 and TRBJ2-5, is as follows: GAGVSQTPSNKVTEKGKYVELRCDPISGHTALYWYRQSLGQGPEFLIYFQGTGAADDSGLPNDRFFAVRPEGSVSTLKIQRTERGDSAVYLCASSSGLAGETQYFGPGTRLLVL.

The chain is built from TRBV9 and TRBJ2-2; 7 positions agree with TRBD2. This CDR3 is 15 amino acids long. Germline V CDR1 and CDR2: SGDLS, YYNGEE. J lost 6 bases, V lost 4 bases, and 9 bases had no gene match. The CDR3 here is CASSPGPLASGELFF. In DNA, the CDR3 is TGTGCCAGCAGCCCCGGGCCACTAGCGTCCGGGGAGCTGTTTTTT. Variable domain in full (rest from reference TRBV9 and TRBJ2-2): DSGVTQTPKHLITATGQRVTLRCSPRSGDLSVYWYQQSLDQGLQFLIQYYNGEERAKGNILERFSAQQFPDLHSELNLSSLELGDSALYFCASSPGPLASGELFFGEGSRLTVL.

The sample holds a few counts of this clone. J is TRBJ2-7 and V is TRBV11-3, with D perhaps TRBD2 (6 bases). The CDR3 sequence is 14 residues long. The germline gives CDR1 SGHNT, CDR2 YENEEA. V was pared by 6 bases and J by 7 bases, with 19 bases between. Written as DNA, the CDR3 is TGTGCCAGCAGACCCACAGGAGGGGTCGGAGAGCAGTACTTC. It yields the protein CASRPTGGVGEQYF.

This clone has only a few counts. The rearrangement uses TRBV10-3 and TRBJ2-3; a possible D gene is TRBD1 (5 bases). Germline V gene sequence: CDR1 ENHRY, CDR2 SYGVKD. The ends were cut back, 6 bases at V and 1 base at J, with 5 bases in the middle. The CDR3 loop spans 12 amino acids. The CDR3 region is CAIRGGTDTQYF. The CDR3 DNA follows: TGTGCCATCAGAGGGGGCACAGATACGCAGTATTTT.

This clone has just one count. For the CDR3, the DNA is TGTGCCAGCGGGACAACCATGAACACTGAAGCTTTCTTT. It translates to CASGTTMNTEAFF. The chain is built from TRBV19 and TRBJ1-1; D is possibly TRBD1 (6 bases). V shed 9 bases and J shed 0 bases, with 11 bases lying between them. In germline, CDR1 is LNHDA, CDR2 SQIVND (reference sequence). This CDR3 has 13 amino acids.

V and J are TRBV6-5 and TRBJ2-5; 7 bases line up with TRBD2. Judging by the DNA end, TRBJ2-7 fits better; the J call may be wrong. The CDR3 sequence is 15 residues long. Germline lookup yields CDR1 MNHEY and CDR2 SVGAGI. The CDR3 spells CASSLTTSVSYEQYF. DNA of the CDR3: TGTGCCAGCAGCCTGACCACTAGCGTCTCCTACGAGCAGTACTTC.